This TCR beta chain was profiled in a study of blood T cell repertoires in COVID-19. On the study more broadly: Sources were T cells, B-cell-depleted T cells, or PBMCs; the material itself was cDNA or gDNA.

V was trimmed by 3 bases and J by 3 bases, leaving 14 bases between them. This CDR3 spans 16 amino acids. Germline V lookup: CDR1 LNHDA, CDR2 SQIVND (reference sequence). Per the authors' pipeline: Cell counts per sample came from amplifying reference gene primers. Assay: immunoSEQ multiplex PCR; the TCRdb copy retains only in-frame clones and omits some. For V, J and clone size, that table is used; D and trimming come from the DNA. The data hold under 200,000 clones, with about 83% observed a single time. Across about two dozen US areas, participants ranged in age from about 18 to 100 years. Cohorts were based on clinical histories the participants reported.

This sequence was found in a man aged 35 to 55 with acute COVID-19. This chain joins TRBV19 and TRBJ2-2; no firm D call. The sample comprised PBMCs or T cells enriched from blood (not recorded which). The CDR3 reads CASSIPARGDTGELFF. The CDR3 nucleotides read TGTGCCAGTAGTATCCCCGCCCGCGGCGACACCGGGGAGCTGTTTTTT.